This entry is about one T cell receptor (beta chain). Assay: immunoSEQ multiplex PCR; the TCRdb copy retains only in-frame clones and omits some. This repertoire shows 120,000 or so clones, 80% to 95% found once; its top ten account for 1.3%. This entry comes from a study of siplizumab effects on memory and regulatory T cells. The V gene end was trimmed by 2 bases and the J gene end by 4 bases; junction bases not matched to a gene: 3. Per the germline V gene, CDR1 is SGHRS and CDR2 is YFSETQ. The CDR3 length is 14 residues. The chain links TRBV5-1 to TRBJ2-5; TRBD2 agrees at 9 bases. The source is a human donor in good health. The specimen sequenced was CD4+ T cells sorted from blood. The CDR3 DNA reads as TGCGCCAGCAGCTTTGCGGGGGGGGCAGAGACCCAGTACTTC. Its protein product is CASSFAGGAETQYF.